This T cell receptor beta chain appears in the sequencing data of a study of blood T cell repertoires in COVID-19. On the study more broadly: PBMCs, B-cell-depleted T cells, or T cells provided the cDNA or gDNA that made up the material.

Methods used by the authors: Amplification with reference gene primers provided the estimates of nucleated cell counts. Measured with immunoSEQ multiplex PCR; TCRdb has only the in-frame clones, and not every one. The V and J calls and the clone size are those of that table, but D and trimming were determined from the DNA. The repertoire has around 310,000 clones, around 91% of them found once; the top ten carry more than 0.85%. Germline trimming cut 4 bases from V and 5 bases from J; bases unmatched to any gene: 9. CDR3 size: 15 residues. The germline V gene encodes CDR1 LGHNA and CDR2 YSLEER. Sample: peripheral blood. The clonotype was recovered from a middle-aged woman with COVID-19, enrolled during active disease. This chain links TRBV4-3 with TRBJ2-5; TRBD1 matches 8 bases. The CDR3 DNA follows: TGCGCCAGCAGCCGACAGACAGGGGTTATGGAGACCCAGTACTTC. Residues: CASSRQTGVMETQYF.